This T cell receptor beta chain is drawn from a study of cytomegalovirus exposure and HLA in healthy donors. Overall study results and limits: Roughly uniform sequencing depth across donors was assumed, possibly incorrectly. Altogether, more than 150 TCR beta chains were recorded as cytomegalovirus-associated. It was likely that a cluster of highly shared sequence variants was a sequencing artifact. Earlier results showed most TCR beta V segments being productive about 87% or about 30% of the time.

The V gene's germline CDR1 is SGDLS and CDR2 YYNGEE. This CDR3 comprises 15 residues. The V segment lost 2 bases and the J segment 2 bases; nucleotides outside the gene matches: 2. This clone was counted a few times. Its antigen is as yet unknown. Researchers ran the PCR with 60 Vbeta and 13 Jbeta primers. Generated by immunoSEQ multiplex PCR, the TCRdb table keeps only in-frame clones and is missing some. The table has roughly 200,000 clones, roughly 10% seen once. This receptor was obtained from a woman younger than 45 in good health and CMV-seropositive. The sequencing input was PBMCs. The chain has TRBV9 and TRBJ2-2; 8 bases agree with TRBD2. CDR3 sequence reads: CASSVSGSNTGELFF. CDR3 nucleotide sequence: TGTGCCAGCAGCGTGAGCGGGAGTAACACCGGGGAGCTGTTTTTT.